These T cell receptor beta chains were read from a single sample in a study of CD8+ T cells in alopecia areata. Using immunoSEQ multiplex PCR, the repertoire was profiled, and TCRdb retains in-frame clones only, with some absent. The top ten clones hold under 1.2% of a sample with 150,000 to 200,000 clones, roughly 60% of them seen once. Material: CD4+ T cells sorted from blood, obtained at week 24, from a patient treated with tofacitinib. These receptors all stem from a human donor with alopecia areata. Each CDR3 is given without its conserved first and last residue. Only some rows state a clone size, as once, few, many or a class for expanded clones.

V gene	J gene	clone size	CDR3 protein
TRBV18	TRBJ2-7	.	ASSRQGAGEQY
TRBV14	TRBJ1-1	.	ASSQVGRPTEAF
TRBV5-1	TRBJ1-6	few	ASSESVSSYNSPLH
TRBV30	TRBJ2-6	few	ACGTVPGLILSGANVLT
TRBV4-3	TRBJ2-7	.	ASSQEQGYSYEQY
TRBV2	TRBJ1-1	.	ASSPLTEAF
TRBV29-1	TRBJ1-5	.	SASFLGGQPQH
TRBV29-1	TRBJ2-3	.	SVRGRGFADTQY
TRBV20-1	TRBJ2-1	.	SAGRDEGAF
TRBV28	TRBJ1-6	few	ASSLGQPNSPLH
TRBV4-2	TRBJ1-3	.	ASSLGGGSGNTIY
TRBV11-2	TRBJ1-6	.	ASSYKTAGQGAPLH
TRBV29-1	TRBJ2-2	few	SVADRGTGELF
TRBV6-5	TRBJ2-3	few	ASRQLGTQY
TRBV4-3	TRBJ2-1	.	ASSQDLESPYNEQF
TRBV5-6	TRBJ2-5	.	ASSLTSGGAETQY
TRBV27	TRBJ1-6	once	ASSLYGAANNSPLH
TRBV10-3	TRBJ2-3	.	AISQSGPTDTQY
TRBV10-3	TRBJ2-3	.	AITAGGPTDTQY
TRBV9	TRBJ2-1	.	ASSVGSTSGGAAYNEQF
TRBV30	TRBJ1-1	.	AWSPLTGDTEAF
TRBV7-7	TRBJ2-4	few	ASSPRGKAKNIQY
TRBV19	TRBJ1-5	few	ASSTPDRYSNQPQH
TRBV10-3	TRBJ1-1	.	AISARDNTEAF
TRBV30	TRBJ2-7	.	ASATVSYEQY
TRBV29-1	TRBJ1-1	.	SVEGQGGTEAF
TRBV13	TRBJ1-5	.	ASSLGISQPQH
TRBV12-5	TRBJ2-4	.	ASGIGILAKNIQY
TRBV29-1	TRBJ1-1	.	SVEKILDTEAF
TRBV9	TRBJ2-5	few	ASSMGQRETQY
TRBV29-1	TRBJ2-5	.	SVASGGTNIQETQY
TRBV11-2	TRBJ2-5	.	ASSLDILAGTQY
TRBV7-9	TRBJ1-1	.	ASSLGQGMGNTEAF
TRBV6-4	TRBJ2-6	many	ASSERDSGANVLT
TRBV7-9	TRBJ1-2	.	ASSSNPGNGYT
TRBV5-4	TRBJ2-1	.	ASSLGLAGTNEQF
TRBV10-3	TRBJ1-1	once	AIRDLETEAF
TRBV2	TRBJ1-6	.	ASSASYSNSPLH